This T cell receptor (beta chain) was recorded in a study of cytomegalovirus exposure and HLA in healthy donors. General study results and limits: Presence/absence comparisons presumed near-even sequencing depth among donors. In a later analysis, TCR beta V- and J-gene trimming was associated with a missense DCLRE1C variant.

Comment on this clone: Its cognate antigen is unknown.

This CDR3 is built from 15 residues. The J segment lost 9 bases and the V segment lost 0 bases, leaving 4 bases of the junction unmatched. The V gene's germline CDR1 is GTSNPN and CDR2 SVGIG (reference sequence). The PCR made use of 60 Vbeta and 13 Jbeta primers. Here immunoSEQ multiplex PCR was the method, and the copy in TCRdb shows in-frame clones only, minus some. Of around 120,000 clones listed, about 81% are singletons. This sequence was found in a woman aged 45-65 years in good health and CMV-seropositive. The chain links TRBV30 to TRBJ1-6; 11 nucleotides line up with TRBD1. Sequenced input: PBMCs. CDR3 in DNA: TGTGCCTGGAGTGTTGGGGACAGGGGGTTTTCACCCCTCCACTTT. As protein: CAWSVGDRGFSPLHF.